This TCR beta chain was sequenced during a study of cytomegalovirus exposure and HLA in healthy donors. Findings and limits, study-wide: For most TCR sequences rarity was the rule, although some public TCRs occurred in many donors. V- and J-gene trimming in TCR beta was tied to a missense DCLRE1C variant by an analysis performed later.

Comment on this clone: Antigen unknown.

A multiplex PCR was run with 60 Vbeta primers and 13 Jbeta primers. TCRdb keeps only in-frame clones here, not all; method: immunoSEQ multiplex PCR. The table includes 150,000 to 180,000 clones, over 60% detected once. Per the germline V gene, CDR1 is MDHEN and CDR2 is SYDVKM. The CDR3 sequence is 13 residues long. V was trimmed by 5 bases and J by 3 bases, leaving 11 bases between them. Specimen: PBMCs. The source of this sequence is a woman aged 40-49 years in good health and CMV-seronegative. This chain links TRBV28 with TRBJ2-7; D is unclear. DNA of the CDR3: TGTGCCAGCAGTCAACAGCCTCTCTACGAGCAGTACTTC. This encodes CASSQQPLYEQYF.